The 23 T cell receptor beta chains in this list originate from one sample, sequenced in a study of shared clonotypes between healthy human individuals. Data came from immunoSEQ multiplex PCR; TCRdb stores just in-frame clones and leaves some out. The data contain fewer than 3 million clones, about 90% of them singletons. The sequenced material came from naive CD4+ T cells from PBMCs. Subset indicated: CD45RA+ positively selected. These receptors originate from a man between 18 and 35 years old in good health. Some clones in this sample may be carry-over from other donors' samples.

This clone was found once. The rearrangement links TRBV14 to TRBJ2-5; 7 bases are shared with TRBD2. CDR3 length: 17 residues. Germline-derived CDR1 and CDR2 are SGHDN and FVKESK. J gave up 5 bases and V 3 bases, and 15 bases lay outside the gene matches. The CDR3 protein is CASSQATLVRELETQYF. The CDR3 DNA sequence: TGTGCCAGCAGCCAGGCTACTTTGGTGCGGGAGCTGGAGACCCAGTACTTC.

The CDR3 region is CASSTPFRGTGGSGYTF. CDR3 DNA sequence: TGTGCCAGTAGTACCCCGTTCCGAGGGACAGGGGGCTCGGGCTACACCTTC. The rearrangement links TRBV19 to TRBJ1-2; TRBD1 matches 12 bases. Germline trimming cut 4 bases from V and 8 bases from J; bases unmatched to any gene: 14. From germline, CDR1 is LNHDA and CDR2 SQIVND (reference sequence). The CDR3 is 17 amino acids.

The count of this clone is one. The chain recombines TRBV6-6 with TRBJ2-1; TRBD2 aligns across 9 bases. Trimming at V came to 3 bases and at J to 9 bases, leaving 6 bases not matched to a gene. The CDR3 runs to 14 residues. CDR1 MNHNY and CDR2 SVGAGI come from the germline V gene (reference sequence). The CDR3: CASSYASGRPEQFF. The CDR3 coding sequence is TGTGCCAGCAGTTATGCGAGCGGGAGGCCTGAGCAGTTCTTC.

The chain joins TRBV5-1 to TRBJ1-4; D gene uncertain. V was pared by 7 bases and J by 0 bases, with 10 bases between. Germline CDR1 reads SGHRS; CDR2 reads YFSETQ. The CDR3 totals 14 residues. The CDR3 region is CASGRDTTNEKLFF. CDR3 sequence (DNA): TGCGCCAGCGGTCGCGACACAACTAATGAAAAACTGTTTTTT.

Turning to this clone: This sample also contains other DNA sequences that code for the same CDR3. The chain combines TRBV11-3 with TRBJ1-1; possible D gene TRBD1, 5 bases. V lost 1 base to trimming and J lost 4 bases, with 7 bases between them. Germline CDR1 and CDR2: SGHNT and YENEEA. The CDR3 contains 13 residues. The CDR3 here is CASSLGRGTEAFF. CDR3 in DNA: TGTGCCAGCAGCTTAGGTAGGGGCACTGAAGCTTTCTTT. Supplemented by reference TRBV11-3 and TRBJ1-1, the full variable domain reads EAGVVQSPRYKIIEKKQPVAFWCNPISGHNTLYWYLQNLGQGPELLIRYENEEAVDDSQLPKDRFSAERLKGVDSTLKIQPAELGDSAVYLCASSLGRGTEAFFGQGTRLTVV.

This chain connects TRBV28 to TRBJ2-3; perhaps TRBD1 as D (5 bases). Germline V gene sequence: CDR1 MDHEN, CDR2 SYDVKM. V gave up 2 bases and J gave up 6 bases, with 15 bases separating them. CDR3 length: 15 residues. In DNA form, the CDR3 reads TGTGCCAGCAGTTTAGGGTCGGCAGGGTCGGATACGCAGTATTTT. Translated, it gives CASSLGSAGSDTQYF. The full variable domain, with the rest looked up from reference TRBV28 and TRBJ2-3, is DVKVTQSSRYLVKRTGEKVFLECVQDMDHENMFWYRQDPGLGLRLIYFSYDVKMKEKGDIPEGYSVSREKKERFSLILESASTNQTSMYLCASSLGSAGSDTQYFGPGTRLTVL.

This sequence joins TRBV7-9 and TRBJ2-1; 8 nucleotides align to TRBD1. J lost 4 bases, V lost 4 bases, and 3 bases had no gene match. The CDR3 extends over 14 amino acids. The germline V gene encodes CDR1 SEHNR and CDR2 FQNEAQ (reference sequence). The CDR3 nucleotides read TGTGCCAGCAGCTCGTGGGACAGGTACAATGAGCAGTTCTTC. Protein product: CASSSWDRYNEQFF.

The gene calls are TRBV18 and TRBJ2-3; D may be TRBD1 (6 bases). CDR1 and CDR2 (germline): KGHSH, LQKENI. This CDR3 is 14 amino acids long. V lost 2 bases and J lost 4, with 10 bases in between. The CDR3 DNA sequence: TGTGCCAGCTCACCAACAGGGTCCCCAGATACGCAGTATTTT. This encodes CASSPTGSPDTQYF.

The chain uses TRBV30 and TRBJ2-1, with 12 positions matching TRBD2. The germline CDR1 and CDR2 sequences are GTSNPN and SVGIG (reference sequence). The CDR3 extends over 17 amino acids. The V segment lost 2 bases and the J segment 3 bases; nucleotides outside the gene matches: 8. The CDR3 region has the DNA TGTGCCTGGAGTATCCCCAGGACTAGCGGGATCTACAATGAGCAGTTCTTC. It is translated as CAWSIPRTSGIYNEQFF. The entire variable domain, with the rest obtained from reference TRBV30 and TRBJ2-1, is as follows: SQTIHQWPATLVQPVGSPLSLECTVEGTSNPNLYWYRQAAGRGLQLLFYSVGIGQISSEVPQNLSASRPQDRQFILSSKKLLLSDSGFYLCAWSIPRTSGIYNEQFFGPGTRLTVL.

The CDR3 nucleotides are TGTGCCAGCAGTTTTAGGTTAAGCGGGAGCTTTGCGCAGTTCTTC. The encoded protein is CASSFRLSGSFAQFF. This chain connects TRBV28 to TRBJ2-1; 8 nucleotides match TRBD2. The CDR3 extends over 15 amino acids. Looked up from germline, CDR1 is MDHEN and CDR2 is SYDVKM. With V trimmed by 3 bases and J by 12 bases, 13 bases remained unmatched.

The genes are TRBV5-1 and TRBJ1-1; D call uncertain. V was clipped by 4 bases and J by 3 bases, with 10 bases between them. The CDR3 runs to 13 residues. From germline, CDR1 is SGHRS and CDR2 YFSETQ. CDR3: CASSQAADTEAFF. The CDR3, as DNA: TGCGCCAGCAGCCAAGCGGCGGACACTGAAGCTTTCTTT.

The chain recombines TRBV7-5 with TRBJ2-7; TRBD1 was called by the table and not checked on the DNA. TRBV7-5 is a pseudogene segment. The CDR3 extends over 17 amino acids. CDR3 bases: TGTGCCAGAAGCTTATCTCGGAAAGACAGTGTTACCTACGAGCAGTACTTC. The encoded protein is CARSLSRKDSVTYEQYF.

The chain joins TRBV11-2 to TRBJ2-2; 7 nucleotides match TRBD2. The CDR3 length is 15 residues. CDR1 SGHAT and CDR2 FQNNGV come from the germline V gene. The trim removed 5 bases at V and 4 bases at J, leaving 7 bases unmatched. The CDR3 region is CASSPLSGATGELFF. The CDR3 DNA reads TGTGCCAGCAGCCCGCTCAGCGGGGCCACCGGGGAGCTGTTTTTT.

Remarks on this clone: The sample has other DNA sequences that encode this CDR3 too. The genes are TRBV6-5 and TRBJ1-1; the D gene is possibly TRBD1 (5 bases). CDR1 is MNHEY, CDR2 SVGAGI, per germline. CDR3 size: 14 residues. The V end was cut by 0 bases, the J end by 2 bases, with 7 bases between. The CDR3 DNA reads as TGTGCCAGCAGTTACTCTGGGGGAAACACTGAAGCTTTCTTT. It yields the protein CASSYSGGNTEAFF.

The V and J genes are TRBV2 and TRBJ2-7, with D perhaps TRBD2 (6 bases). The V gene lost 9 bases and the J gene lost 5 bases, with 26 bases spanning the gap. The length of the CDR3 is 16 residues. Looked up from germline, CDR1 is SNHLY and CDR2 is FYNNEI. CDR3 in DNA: TGTGCCAGAGCCAGGCCGGGACTGCGCCGTGGGGACGAGCAGTACTTC. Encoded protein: CARARPGLRRGDEQYF.

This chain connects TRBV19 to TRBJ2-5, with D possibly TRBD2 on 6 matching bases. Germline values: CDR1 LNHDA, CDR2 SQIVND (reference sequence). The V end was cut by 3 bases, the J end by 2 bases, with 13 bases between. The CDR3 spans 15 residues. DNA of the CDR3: TGTGCCAGTAGTATCCTGGGGGACTTTCAAGAGACCCAGTACTTC. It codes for CASSILGDFQETQYF.

CDR3 in amino acids: CASSPDRIGSRNQPQHF. The DNA for the CDR3 is TGTGCCAGCTCACCGGACCGCATCGGGAGCCGCAATCAGCCCCAGCATTTT. The chain employs TRBV18 and TRBJ1-5; D call uncertain. Trimming removed 3 bases from V and 2 bases from J, with 17 bases in between. The germline V gene has CDR1 KGHSH and CDR2 LQKENI. CDR3 length: 17 residues.

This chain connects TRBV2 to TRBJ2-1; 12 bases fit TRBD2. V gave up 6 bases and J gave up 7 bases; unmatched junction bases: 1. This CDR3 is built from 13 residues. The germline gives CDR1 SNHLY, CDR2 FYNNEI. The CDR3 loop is CASSGTSGNEQFF. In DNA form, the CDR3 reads TGTGCCAGCAGCGGGACTAGCGGGAATGAGCAGTTCTTC.

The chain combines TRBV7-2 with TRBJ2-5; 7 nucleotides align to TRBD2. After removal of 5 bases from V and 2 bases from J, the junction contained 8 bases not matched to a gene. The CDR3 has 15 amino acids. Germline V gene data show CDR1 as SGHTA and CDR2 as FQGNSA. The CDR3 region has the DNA TGTGCCAGCAGCATAGGCCCTAGCGGACAAGAGACCCAGTACTTC. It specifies CASSIGPSGQETQYF.

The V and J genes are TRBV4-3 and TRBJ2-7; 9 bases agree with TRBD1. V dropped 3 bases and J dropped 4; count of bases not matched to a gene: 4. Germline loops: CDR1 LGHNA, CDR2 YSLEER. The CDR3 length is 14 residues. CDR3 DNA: TGCGCCAGCAGCCACTACAGGGGGCCGTACGAGCAGTACTTC. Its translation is CASSHYRGPYEQYF.

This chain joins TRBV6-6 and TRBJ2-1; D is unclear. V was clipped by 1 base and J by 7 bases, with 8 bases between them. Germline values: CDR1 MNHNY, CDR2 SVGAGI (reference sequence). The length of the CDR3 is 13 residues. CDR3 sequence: CASSYFTANEQFF. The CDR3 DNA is TGTGCCAGCAGTTACTTCACCGCAAATGAGCAGTTCTTC.

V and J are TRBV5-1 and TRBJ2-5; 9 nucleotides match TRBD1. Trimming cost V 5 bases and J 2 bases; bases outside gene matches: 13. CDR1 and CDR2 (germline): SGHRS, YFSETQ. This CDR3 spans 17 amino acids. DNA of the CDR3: TGCGCCAGCAGATGGCAGACAGGGGGGCGTCGGCAAGAGACCCAGTACTTC. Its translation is CASRWQTGGRRQETQYF.

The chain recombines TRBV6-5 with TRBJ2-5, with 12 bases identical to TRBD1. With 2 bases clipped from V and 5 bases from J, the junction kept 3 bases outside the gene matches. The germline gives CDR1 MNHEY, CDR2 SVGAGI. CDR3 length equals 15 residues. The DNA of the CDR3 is TGTGCCAGCAGTTACGGGACAGGGGGCGGGGAGACCCAGTACTTC. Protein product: CASSYGTGGGETQYF.